The 10 T cell receptor beta chains presented below share a single source sample, sequenced in a study of blood T cell repertoires in COVID-19. The table came from immunoSEQ multiplex PCR; TCRdb's copy has only in-frame clones and leaves some out. The profile covers some 130,000 clones, with around 88% appearing a single time and 10% taken by the ten largest. Sequencing input: peripheral blood. The receptors originated from a man aged 45-65 years with acute or convalescent COVID-19.

This clone appeared a few times. This sequence joins TRBV3-1 (or the pseudogene TRBV3-2) and TRBJ1-4, with 12 positions matching TRBD1. CDR1 is LGHDT and CDR2 is YNNKEL in the germline V gene (reference sequence). The CDR3 has 18 residues. After removal of 3 bases from V and 3 bases from J, the junction contained 8 bases not matched to a gene. The CDR3 DNA sequence: TGTGCCAGCAGCCACCGGGACAGGGGGCGCTGGGCTAATGAAAAACTGTTTTTT. Residues: CASSHRDRGRWANEKLFF.

The rearrangement links TRBV18 to TRBJ1-6; 7 bases are a match to TRBD1. CDR1 KGHSH and CDR2 LQKENI come from the germline V gene. Germline trimming cut 5 bases from V and 9 bases from J; bases unmatched to any gene: 7. This CDR3 spans 14 amino acids. The CDR3 nucleotides are TGTGCCAGCTCATACGACAGGGAACTTTCACCCCTCCACTTT. Protein: CASSYDRELSPLHF.

The chain links TRBV6-5 to TRBJ1-2, with 11 bases identical to TRBD1. Per the germline V gene, CDR1 is MNHEY and CDR2 is SVGAGI. The trim removed 2 bases at V and 2 bases at J, leaving 1 base unmatched. The CDR3 totals 15 residues. The CDR3, as DNA: TGTGCCAGCAGTTACGGGACAGGGGGAAACTATGGCTACACCTTC. Its translation is CASSYGTGGNYGYTF.

The J gene is TRBJ2-5, the V gene TRBV5-1; 14 nucleotides align to TRBD2. J was trimmed by 2 bases and V by 3 bases; bases with no gene match: 18. CDR1 is SGHRS, CDR2 YFSETQ, per germline. The CDR3 has 21 residues. This CDR3 reads CASSSLIPGLAGVLAQETQYF. The CDR3 DNA follows: TGCGCCAGCAGCTCATTGATTCCGGGACTAGCGGGAGTTTTGGCACAAGAGACCCAGTACTTC. Full variable domain (outside the CDR3, taken from reference TRBV5-1 and TRBJ2-5): KAGVTQTPRYLIKTRGQQVTLSCSPISGHRSVSWYQQTPGQGLQFLFEYFSETQRNKGNFPGRFSGRQFSNSRSEMNVSTLELGDSALYLCASSSLIPGLAGVLAQETQYFGPGTRLLVL.

This clone has more than one count but fewer than ten. The chain is built from TRBV29-1 and TRBJ2-1; D not resolved. The V and J ends lost 8 bases and 9 bases respectively, with 14 bases between them. CDR3 length: 11 amino acids. CDR1 is SQVTM and CDR2 is ANQGSEA in the germline V gene. The CDR3 DNA follows: TGCAGCCCTTCCAGGTTGAGTGAGCAGTTCTTC. It yields the protein CSPSRLSEQFF.

The V call is TRBV2, the J call TRBJ1-2, with 8 bases lining up with TRBD1. V trimming: 3 bases; J trimming: 5 bases; junction bases outside the gene matches: 5. Looked up from germline, CDR1 is SNHLY and CDR2 is FYNNEI. The CDR3 is made up of 14 amino acids. CDR3 sequence reads: CASSDRTGPYGYTF. The CDR3 nucleotides read TGTGCCAGCAGTGATCGGACAGGGCCGTATGGCTACACCTTC.

The rearrangement joins TRBV19 to TRBJ2-2; D is perhaps TRBD2 (6 bases). The V end lost 8 bases, the J end lost 0 bases, and 10 bases lay between the germline ends. Germline V gene sequence: CDR1 LNHDA, CDR2 SQIVND (reference sequence). The CDR3 contains 14 residues. The CDR3 DNA sequence: TGTGCCAGTTGGGGACTTGCGAACACCGGGGAGCTGTTTTTT. Translated: CASWGLANTGELFF.

In this sample, this clone turned up a few times. This sequence joins TRBV2 and TRBJ1-2, with D possibly matching TRBD1 (5 bases). The V gene lost 7 bases and the J gene lost 3 bases, with 21 bases spanning the gap. Germline V gene sequence: CDR1 SNHLY, CDR2 FYNNEI. This CDR3 has 16 amino acids. The CDR3 region is CASTKAVGEGHYGYTF. In DNA, the CDR3 is TGTGCCAGCACCAAGGCGGTAGGGGAGGGCCACTATGGCTACACCTTC.

The J gene is TRBJ2-6, the V gene TRBV3-1 (or the pseudogene TRBV3-2); possible D gene TRBD2, 5 bases. The CDR3 is 14 amino acids. Germline V gene sequence: CDR1 LGHDT, CDR2 YNNKEL (reference sequence). V was shortened by 5 bases and J by 4 bases, with 9 bases between the two germline ends. This CDR3 is CASSGETGANVLTF. Written as DNA, the CDR3 is TGTGCCAGCAGCGGGGAGACCGGGGCCAACGTCCTGACTTTC.

This clone was counted between two and nine times. The rearrangement links TRBV6-5 to TRBJ1-1; D gene uncertain. The ends were cut back, 10 bases at V and 2 bases at J, with 11 bases in the middle. The CDR3 runs 12 residues. In germline, CDR1 is MNHEY, CDR2 SVGAGI. The CDR3 DNA reads TGTGCCATCCGAGTATACAACACTGAAGCTTTCTTT. Protein product: CAIRVYNTEAFF.